This T cell receptor beta chain was recovered during a study of shared clonotypes between healthy human individuals. It was CD45RO-negative cells, positively selected for CCR7, that made up naive CD8 cells, with terminally differentiated effector memory CD45RA+ cells excluded. Data came from immunoSEQ multiplex PCR; TCRdb stores just in-frame clones and leaves some out. Of around 2,100,000 clones in the sample, approximately 94% were seen once. Germline-derived CDR1 and CDR2 are SGHTA and FQGNSA. CDR3 size: 17 residues. The V end lost 3 bases, the J end lost 6 bases, and 23 bases lay between the germline ends.

Sequencing used naive CD8+ T cells sorted from blood. The source is a man between 18 and 35 years old in good health. The chain joins TRBV7-2 to TRBJ1-1; no definite D call. CDR3 nucleotide sequence: TGTGCCAGCAGCTTTAGGGCTGGGCAGAACCCAAGGCCTGAAGCTTTCTTT. Protein sequence: CASSFRAGQNPRPEAFF.